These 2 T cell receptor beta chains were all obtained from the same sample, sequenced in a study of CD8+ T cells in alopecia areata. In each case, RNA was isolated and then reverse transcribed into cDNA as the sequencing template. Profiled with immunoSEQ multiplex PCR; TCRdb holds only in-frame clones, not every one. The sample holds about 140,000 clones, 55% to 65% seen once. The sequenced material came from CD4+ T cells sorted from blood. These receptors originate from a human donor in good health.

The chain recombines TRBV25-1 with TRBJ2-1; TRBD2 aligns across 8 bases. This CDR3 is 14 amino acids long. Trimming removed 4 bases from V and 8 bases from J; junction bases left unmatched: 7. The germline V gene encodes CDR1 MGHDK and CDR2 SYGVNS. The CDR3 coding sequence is TGTGCCAGCAGTGCCAGCGGGAGTAGGTATGAGCAGTTCTTC. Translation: CASSASGSRYEQFF.

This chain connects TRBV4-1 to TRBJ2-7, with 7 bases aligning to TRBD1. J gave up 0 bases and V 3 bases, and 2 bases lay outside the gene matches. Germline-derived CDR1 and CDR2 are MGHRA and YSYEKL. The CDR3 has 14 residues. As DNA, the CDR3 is TGCGCCAGCAGCCAGGGACAGCACTCCTACGAGCAGTACTTC. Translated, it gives CASSQGQHSYEQYF.